This TCR beta chain originates from a study of blood T cell repertoires in COVID-19. V was pared by 2 bases and J by 5 bases, with 4 bases between. The CDR3 has 11 amino acids. CDR1 SGHDT and CDR2 YYEEEE come from the germline V gene. Method: immunoSEQ multiplex PCR; TCRdb's copy keeps in-frame clones and lacks some. The repertoire holds 150,000 to 200,000 clones, with around 84% as singletons. The source material was PBMCs or T cells enriched from blood (not recorded which). The receptor comes from a man between 50 and 59 years old who had recovered from COVID-19. The chain uses TRBV5-6 and TRBJ2-5; no clear D gene. The CDR3 region has the DNA TGTGCCAGCAGCTTCCTTGAGACCCAGTACTTC. Protein sequence: CASSFLETQYF.